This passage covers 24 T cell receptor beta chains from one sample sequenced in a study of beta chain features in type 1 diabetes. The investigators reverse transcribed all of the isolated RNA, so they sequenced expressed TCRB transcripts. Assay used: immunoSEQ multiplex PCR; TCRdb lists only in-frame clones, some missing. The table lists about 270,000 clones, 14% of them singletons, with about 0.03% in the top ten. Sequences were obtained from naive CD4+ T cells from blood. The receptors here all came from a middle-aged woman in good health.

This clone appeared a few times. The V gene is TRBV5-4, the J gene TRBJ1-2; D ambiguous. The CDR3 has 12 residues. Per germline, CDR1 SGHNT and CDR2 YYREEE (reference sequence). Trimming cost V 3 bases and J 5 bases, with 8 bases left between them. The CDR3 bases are TGTGCCAGCAGCTCTCCCGGGTATGGCTACACCTTC. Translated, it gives CASSSPGYGYTF.

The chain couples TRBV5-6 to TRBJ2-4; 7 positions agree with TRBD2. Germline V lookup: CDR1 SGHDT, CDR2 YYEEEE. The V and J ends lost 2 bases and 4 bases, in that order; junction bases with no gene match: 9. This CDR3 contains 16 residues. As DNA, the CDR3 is TGTGCCAGCAGCTTTAGGCTGGCGGGGGTTAAAAACATTCAGTACTTC. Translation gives CASSFRLAGVKNIQYF.

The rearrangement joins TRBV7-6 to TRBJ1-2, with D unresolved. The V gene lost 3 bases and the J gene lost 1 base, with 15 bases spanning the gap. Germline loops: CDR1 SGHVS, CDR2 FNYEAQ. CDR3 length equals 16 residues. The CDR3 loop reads CASSFEGSNFNYGYTF. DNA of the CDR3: TGTGCCAGCAGCTTTGAGGGATCTAATTTTAACTATGGCTACACCTTC.

The CDR3 bases are TGTGCCAGCAGTGAATACAGAAATTCACCCCTCCACTTT. It codes for CASSEYRNSPLHF. The chain is built from TRBV6-4 and TRBJ1-6; D not resolved. The CDR3 sequence is 13 residues long. Germline assignment: CDR1 MRHNA and CDR2 SNTAGT. V lost 3 bases and J 7 bases, leaving 7 bases between the germline ends.

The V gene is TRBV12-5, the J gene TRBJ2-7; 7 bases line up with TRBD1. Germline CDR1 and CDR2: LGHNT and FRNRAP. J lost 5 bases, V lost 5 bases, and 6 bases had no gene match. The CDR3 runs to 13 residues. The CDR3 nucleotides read TGTGCTAGTGGTCAACGGGACAGAGACGAGCAGTACTTC. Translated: CASGQRDRDEQYF.

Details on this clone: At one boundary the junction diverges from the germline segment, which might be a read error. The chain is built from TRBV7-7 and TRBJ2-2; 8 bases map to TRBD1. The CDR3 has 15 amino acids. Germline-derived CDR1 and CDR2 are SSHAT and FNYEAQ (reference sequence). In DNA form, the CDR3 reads TGTGCTAGCAGCTCCAGGGGGCACAACACCGGGGAGCTGTTTTTT. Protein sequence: CASSSRGHNTGELFF.

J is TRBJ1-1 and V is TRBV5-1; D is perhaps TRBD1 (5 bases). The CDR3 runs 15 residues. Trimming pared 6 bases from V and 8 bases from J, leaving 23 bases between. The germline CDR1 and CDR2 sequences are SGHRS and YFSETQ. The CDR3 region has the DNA TGCGCCAGCACAATGCGGGGGGGTTTGATCGGGGAAGCTTTCTTT. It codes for CASTMRGGLIGEAFF.

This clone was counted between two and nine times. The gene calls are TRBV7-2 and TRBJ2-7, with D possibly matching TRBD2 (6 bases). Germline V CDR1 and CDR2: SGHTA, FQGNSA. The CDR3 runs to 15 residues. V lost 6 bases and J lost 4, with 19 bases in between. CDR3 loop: CASRQPGLQAYEQYF. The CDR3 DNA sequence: TGTGCCAGCAGGCAACCGGGACTCCAGGCTTACGAGCAGTACTTC.

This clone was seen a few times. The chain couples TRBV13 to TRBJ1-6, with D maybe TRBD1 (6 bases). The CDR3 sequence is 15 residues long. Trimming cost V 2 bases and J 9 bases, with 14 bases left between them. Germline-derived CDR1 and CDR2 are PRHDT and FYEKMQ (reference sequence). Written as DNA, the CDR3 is TGTGCCAGCAGCTTATCGGGGGGGCACTTTTCACCCCTCCACTTT. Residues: CASSLSGGHFSPLHF.

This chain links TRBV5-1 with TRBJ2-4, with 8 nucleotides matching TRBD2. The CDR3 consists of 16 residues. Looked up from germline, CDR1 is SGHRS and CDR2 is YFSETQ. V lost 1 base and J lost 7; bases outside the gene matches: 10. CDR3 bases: TGCGCCAGCAGCTTGCGGGAGGGGGGCGCGTGGAACATTCAGTACTTC. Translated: CASSLREGGAWNIQYF.

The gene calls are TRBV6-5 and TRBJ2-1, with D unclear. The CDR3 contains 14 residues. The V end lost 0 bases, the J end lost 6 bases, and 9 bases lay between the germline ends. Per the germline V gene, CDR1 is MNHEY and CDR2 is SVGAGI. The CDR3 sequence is CASSYSQTTNEQFF. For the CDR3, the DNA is TGTGCCAGCAGTTACTCACAGACGACCAATGAGCAGTTCTTC.

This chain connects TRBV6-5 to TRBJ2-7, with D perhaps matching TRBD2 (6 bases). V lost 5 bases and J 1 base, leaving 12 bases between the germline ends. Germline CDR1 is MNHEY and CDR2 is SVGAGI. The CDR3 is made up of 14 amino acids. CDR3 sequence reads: CASSPAGTSYEQYF. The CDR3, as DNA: TGTGCCAGCAGTCCCGCCGGGACTTCCTACGAGCAGTACTTC.

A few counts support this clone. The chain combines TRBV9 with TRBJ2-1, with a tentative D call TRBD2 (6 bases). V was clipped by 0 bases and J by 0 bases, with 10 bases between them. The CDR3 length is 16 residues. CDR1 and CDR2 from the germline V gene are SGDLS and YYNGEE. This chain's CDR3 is CASSVELGGSYNEQFF. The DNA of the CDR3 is TGTGCCAGCAGCGTAGAGTTGGGGGGCTCCTACAATGAGCAGTTCTTC.

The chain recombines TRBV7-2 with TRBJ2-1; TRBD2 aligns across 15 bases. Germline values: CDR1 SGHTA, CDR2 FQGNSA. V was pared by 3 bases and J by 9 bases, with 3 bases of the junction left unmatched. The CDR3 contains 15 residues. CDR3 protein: CASSFRTSGGAEQFF. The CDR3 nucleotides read TGTGCCAGCAGCTTCCGGACTAGCGGGGGGGCTGAGCAGTTCTTC.

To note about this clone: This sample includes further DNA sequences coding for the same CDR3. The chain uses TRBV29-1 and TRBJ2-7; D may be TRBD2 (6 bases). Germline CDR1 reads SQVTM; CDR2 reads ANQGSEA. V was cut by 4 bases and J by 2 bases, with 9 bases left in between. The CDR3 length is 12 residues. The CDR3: CSVVGGTYEQYF. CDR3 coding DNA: TGCAGCGTTGTTGGGGGGACCTACGAGCAGTACTTC.

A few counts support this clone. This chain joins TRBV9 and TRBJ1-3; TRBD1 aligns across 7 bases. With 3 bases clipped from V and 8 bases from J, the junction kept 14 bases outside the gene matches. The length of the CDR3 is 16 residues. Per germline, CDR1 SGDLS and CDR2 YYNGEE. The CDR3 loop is CASSGPDRAGRDTIYF. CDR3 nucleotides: TGTGCCAGCAGCGGACCCGACAGGGCAGGGCGAGACACCATATATTTT.

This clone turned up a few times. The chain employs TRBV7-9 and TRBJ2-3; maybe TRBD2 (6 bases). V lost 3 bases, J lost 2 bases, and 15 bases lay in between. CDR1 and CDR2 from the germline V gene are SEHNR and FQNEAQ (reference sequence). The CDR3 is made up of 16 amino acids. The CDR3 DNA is TGTGCCAGCAGCTTCCGTAGTGGGGGGTCCACAGATACGCAGTATTTT. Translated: CASSFRSGGSTDTQYF. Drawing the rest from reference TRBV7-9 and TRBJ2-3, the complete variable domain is DTGVSQNPRHKITKRGQNVTFRCDPISEHNRLYWYRQTLGQGPEFLTYFQNEAQLEKSRLLSDRFSAERPKGSFSTLEIQRTEQGDSAMYLCASSFRSGGSTDTQYFGPGTRLTVL.

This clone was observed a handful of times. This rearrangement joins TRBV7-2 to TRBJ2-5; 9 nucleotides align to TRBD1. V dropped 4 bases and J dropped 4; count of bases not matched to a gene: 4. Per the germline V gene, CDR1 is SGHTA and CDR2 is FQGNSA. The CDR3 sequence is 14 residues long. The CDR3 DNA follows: TGTGCCAGCAGCTCGACAGGGGGGAGAGAGACCCAGTACTTC. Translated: CASSSTGGRETQYF. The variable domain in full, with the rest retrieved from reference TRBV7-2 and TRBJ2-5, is GAGVSQSPSNKVTEKGKDVELRCDPISGHTALYWYRQSLGQGLEFLIYFQGNSAPDKSGLPSDRFSAERTGGSVSTLTIQRTQQEDSAVYLCASSSTGGRETQYFGPGTRLLVL.

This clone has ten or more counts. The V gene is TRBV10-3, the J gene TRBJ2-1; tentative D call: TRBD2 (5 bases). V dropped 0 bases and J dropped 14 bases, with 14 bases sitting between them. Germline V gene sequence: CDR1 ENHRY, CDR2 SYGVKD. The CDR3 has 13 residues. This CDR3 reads CAISESAAVEEFF. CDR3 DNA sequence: TGTGCCATCAGTGAGTCGGCAGCGGTCGAAGAGTTCTTC.

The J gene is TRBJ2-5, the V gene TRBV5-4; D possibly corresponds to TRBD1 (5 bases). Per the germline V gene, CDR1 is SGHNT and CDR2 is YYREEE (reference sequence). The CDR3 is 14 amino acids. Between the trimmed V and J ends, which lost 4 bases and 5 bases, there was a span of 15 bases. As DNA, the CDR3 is TGTGCCAGCAGCGGGTGGGGCTTCAGGGAGACCCAGTACTTC. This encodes CASSGWGFRETQYF.

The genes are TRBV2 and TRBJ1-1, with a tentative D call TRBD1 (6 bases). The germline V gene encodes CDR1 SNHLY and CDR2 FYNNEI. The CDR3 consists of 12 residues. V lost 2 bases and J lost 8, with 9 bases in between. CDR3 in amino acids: CASSEYGQEAFF. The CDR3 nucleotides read TGTGCCAGCAGTGAATATGGACAGGAAGCTTTCTTT.

CDR3 in DNA: TGTGCCAGCTCACCACCAGGTGGGGGGGGGAGCCAGCCCCAGCATTTT. As protein: CASSPPGGGGSQPQHF. The chain employs TRBV18 and TRBJ1-5, with D possibly being TRBD1 (5 bases). V lost 0 bases and J lost 7, with 16 bases in between. The CDR3 covers 16 residues. Germline V gene data show CDR1 as KGHSH and CDR2 as LQKENI. Drawing the rest from reference TRBV18 and TRBJ1-5, the complete variable domain is NAGVMQNPRHLVRRRGQEARLRCSPMKGHSHVYWYRQLPEEGLKFMVYLQKENIIDESGMPKERFSAEFPKEGPSILRIQQVVRGDSAAYFCASSPPGGGGSQPQHFGDGTRLSIL.

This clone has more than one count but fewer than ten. The CDR3 here is CASSLGGEERETQYF. The DNA for the CDR3 is TGTGCCAGCAGCTTAGGAGGGGAGGAGCGGGAGACCCAGTACTTC. The genes are TRBV11-3 and TRBJ2-5; D possibly corresponds to TRBD2 (6 bases). Germline V gene sequence: CDR1 SGHNT, CDR2 YENEEA. Trimming took 1 base from V and 5 from J, leaving 14 bases between them. The CDR3 has 15 residues. Combining the CDR3 with reference TRBV11-3 and TRBJ2-5 gives the whole variable domain EAGVVQSPRYKIIEKKQPVAFWCNPISGHNTLYWYLQNLGQGPELLIRYENEEAVDDSQLPKDRFSAERLKGVDSTLKIQPAELGDSAVYLCASSLGGEERETQYFGPGTRLLVL.

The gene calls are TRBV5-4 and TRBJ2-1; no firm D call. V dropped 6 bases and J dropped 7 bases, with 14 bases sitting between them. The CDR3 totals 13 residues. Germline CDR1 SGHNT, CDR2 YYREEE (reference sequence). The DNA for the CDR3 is TGTGCCAGCACCCCAAGCAACCGAAATGAGCAGTTCTTC. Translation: CASTPSNRNEQFF.